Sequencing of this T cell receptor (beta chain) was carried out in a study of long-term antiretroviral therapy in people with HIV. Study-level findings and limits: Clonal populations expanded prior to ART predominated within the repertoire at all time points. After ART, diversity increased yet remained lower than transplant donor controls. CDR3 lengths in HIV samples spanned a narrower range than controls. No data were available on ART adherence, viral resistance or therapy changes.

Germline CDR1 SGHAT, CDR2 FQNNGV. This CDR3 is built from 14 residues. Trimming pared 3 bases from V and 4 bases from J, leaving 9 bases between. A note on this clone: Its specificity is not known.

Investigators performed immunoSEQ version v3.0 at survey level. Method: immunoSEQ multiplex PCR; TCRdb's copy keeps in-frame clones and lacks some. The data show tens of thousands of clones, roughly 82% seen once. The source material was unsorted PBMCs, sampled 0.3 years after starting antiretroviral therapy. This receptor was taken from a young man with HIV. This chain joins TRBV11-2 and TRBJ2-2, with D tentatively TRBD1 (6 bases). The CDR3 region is CASSLGHSTGELFF. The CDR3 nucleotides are TGTGCCAGCAGCTTGGGACACAGCACCGGGGAGCTGTTTTTT.